The 17 T cell receptor beta chains reported below all come from one sample, sequenced in a study of blood T cells in healthy people across ages. A J-beta primer mix and a sample-barcoded 5' primer were used in a second PCR of roughly 6 to 12 cycles. TCRdb reprocessed the 5' RACE reads with MiXCR, giving one entry per CDR3 protein. The sample has 780,000 or so distinct CDR3 sequences, roughly 50% seen once. The specimen was blood. The receptors originated from a man older than 75 in good health.

This clonotype was seen a handful of times. The gene calls are TRBV24-1 and TRBJ2-4; no clear D. The assigned J gene may be wrong: the sequence end matches TRBJ2-7 better. CDR3 length: 14 residues. The germline CDR1 and CDR2 sequences are KGHDR and SFDVKD. CDR3 loop: CATRAFKDSYEQYF. DNA for the CDR3: TGTGCCACCAGGGCGTTCAAGGATTCCTACGAGCAGTACTTC.

This clonotype was counted between two and nine times. The V gene is TRBV9, the J gene TRBJ2-5; D is undetermined. The germline gives CDR1 SGDLS, CDR2 YYNGEE. The V and J ends lost 0 bases and 5 bases respectively, with 8 bases between them. The CDR3 extends over 13 amino acids. CDR3 DNA: TGTGCCAGCAGCGTAGGAGTACTGGAGACCCAGTACTTC. It yields the protein CASSVGVLETQYF. Combining the CDR3 with reference TRBV9 and TRBJ2-5 gives the whole variable domain DSGVTQTPKHLITATGQRVTLRCSPRSGDLSVYWYQQSLDQGLQFLIQYYNGEERAKGNILERFSAQQFPDLHSELNLSSLELGDSALYFCASSVGVLETQYFGPGTRLLVL.

The chain employs TRBV7-9 and TRBJ1-2; no reliable D call. With 5 bases removed from V and 4 bases from J, the gap between germline ends came to 17 bases. The CDR3 is 15 residues long. Germline V gene data show CDR1 as SEHNR and CDR2 as FQNEAQ (reference sequence). CDR3 sequence (DNA): TGTGCCAGCAGCGACGTACCAGGTCCTCCCTATGGCTACACCTTC. It specifies CASSDVPGPPYGYTF.

The V call is TRBV18, the J call TRBJ2-7, with D possibly TRBD2 on 6 matching bases. V was clipped by 1 base and J by 0 bases, with 10 bases between them. The CDR3 loop spans 15 amino acids. Germline V gives CDR1 KGHSH, CDR2 LQKENI. The CDR3 protein is CASSPLAGSSYEQYF. For the CDR3, the DNA is TGTGCCAGCTCACCACTCGCGGGGAGCTCCTACGAGCAGTACTTC.

The J gene is TRBJ2-7, the V gene TRBV4-1; TRBD2 agrees at 8 bases. CDR1 is MGHRA and CDR2 is YSYEKL in the germline V gene. The CDR3 length is 18 residues. J lost 7 bases, V lost 0 bases, and 17 bases had no gene match. CDR3 loop: CASSQEPGEVAGGNEQYF. In nucleotides, the CDR3 is TGCGCCAGCAGCCAAGAACCTGGCGAGGTGGCGGGAGGCAATGAGCAGTACTTC.

J is TRBJ2-7 and V is TRBV6-1; TRBD1 is a possible D gene (6 bases). CDR3 length equals 13 residues. V gave up 8 bases and J gave up 0 bases, with 11 bases separating them. From germline, CDR1 is MNHNS and CDR2 SASEGT. The CDR3 DNA follows: TGTGCCAGCGAACAGGGAATCTCCTACGAGCAGTACTTC. It is translated as CASEQGISYEQYF.

V and J are TRBV25-1 and TRBJ2-1; the match to TRBD1 covers 7 bases. Trimming cost V 5 bases and J 3 bases; bases outside gene matches: 25. CDR1 MGHDK and CDR2 SYGVNS come from the germline V gene. The CDR3 runs 21 residues. CDR3 in amino acids: CASSFTFSGTAPEYGYNEQFF. The CDR3 DNA reads TGTGCCAGCAGTTTTACCTTTTCCGGGACAGCCCCCGAGTACGGCTACAATGAGCAGTTCTTC.

The chain has TRBV6-1 and TRBJ2-3, with D possibly matching TRBD2 (5 bases). The CDR3 has 14 residues. Germline CDR1 and CDR2: MNHNS and SASEGT. V gave up 0 bases and J gave up 14 bases, with 18 bases separating them. Here the CDR3 DNA reads TGTGCCAGCAGTGAAGCCCAACTAGGCCGATACGCGTATTTT. Translated, it gives CASSEAQLGRYAYF.

This clonotype was observed a handful of times. This chain uses TRBV7-2 with TRBJ2-3, with a possible D match to TRBD2 (5 bases). The CDR3 covers 15 residues. Germline CDR1 reads SGHTA; CDR2 reads FQGNSA. Trimming took off 4 bases at V and 0 bases at J, with 11 bases between the two ends. The CDR3 loop reads CASSSRESSTDTQYF. CDR3 bases: TGTGCCAGCAGCTCCCGGGAATCTAGCACAGATACGCAGTATTTT.

Notes on this clonotype: One end of the junction is discordant with germline, which a read error may explain. V gene TRBV2 combines with J gene TRBJ1-4; 7 nucleotides align to TRBD1. The CDR3 loop spans 13 amino acids. Germline V gives CDR1 SNHLY, CDR2 FYNNEI. CDR3 nucleotide sequence: TGTGCCAGCAGTGGACAGGGTTTTGAAGAACTGTTTTTT. This gives the protein CASSGQGFEELFF.

As DNA, the CDR3 is TGCGCCAGCAGCTTGACTAGCGGGGGAAGCTCCTACGAGCAGTACTTC. It is translated as CASSLTSGGSSYEQYF. The genes are TRBV5-1 and TRBJ2-7; 11 nucleotides align to TRBD2. CDR1 is SGHRS, CDR2 YFSETQ, per germline. The junction had 3 bases not matched to a gene; V was cut back by 1 base and J by 0 bases. The CDR3 has 16 residues.

This chain links TRBV29-1 with TRBJ2-1, with 7 bases that match TRBD1. Germline loops: CDR1 SQVTM, CDR2 ANQGSEA. The CDR3 spans 15 residues. V lost 5 bases to trimming and J lost 3 bases; unmatched junction nucleotides: 10. CDR3 DNA: TGCAGCGTTATACGACAGGGAAGCGGCTACAATGAGCAGTTCTTC. It specifies CSVIRQGSGYNEQFF.

The chain couples TRBV2 to TRBJ1-6, with D maybe TRBD1 (5 bases). The CDR3 runs 12 residues. Germline CDR1 is SNHLY and CDR2 is FYNNEI. With 6 bases removed from V and 16 bases from J, the gap between germline ends came to 16 bases. CDR3: CASRGTVVMLHF. The CDR3 DNA is TGTGCCAGCAGGGGGACCGTCGTAATGCTCCACTTT.

V and J are TRBV20-1 and TRBJ2-3; D possibly matches TRBD1 or TRBD2 (6 bases each). In germline, CDR1 is DFQATT, CDR2 SNEGSKA (reference sequence). The CDR3 covers 14 residues. V lost 5 bases and J lost 2, with 14 bases in between. The CDR3 bases are TGCAGTGCTTATGGGGGCGGGATCACAGATACGCAGTATTTT. It yields the protein CSAYGGGITDTQYF.

The rearrangement joins TRBV7-2 to TRBJ2-4; TRBD2 matches at 12 bases. This CDR3 is 16 amino acids long. Germline CDR1 SGHTA, CDR2 FQGNSA. V lost 5 bases, J lost 3 bases, and 5 bases stayed unmatched. This CDR3 is CASSRPSGGGKNIQYF. CDR3 nucleotide sequence: TGTGCCAGCAGCCGTCCTAGCGGGGGGGGCAAAAACATTCAGTACTTC.

This clonotype has a handful of counts. This may be a read error, as it is one base from a much larger clone. V usage is TRBV29-1 and J usage is TRBJ2-1; D remains ambiguous. The tail of the sequence fits TRBJ2-7 better, so the J call may be wrong. CDR1 and CDR2 from the germline V gene are SQVTM and ANQGSEA. The CDR3 spans 12 residues. The CDR3 spells CSVGPGYNEQYF. The CDR3 DNA is TGCAGCGTTGGTCCCGGGTACAATGAGCAGTACTTC.

In its sample, this clonotype was seen a few times. V is TRBV3-1 and J is TRBJ2-4; perhaps TRBD1 as D (6 bases). Trimming pared 1 base from V and 8 bases from J, leaving 12 bases between. This CDR3 comprises 14 residues. The germline V gene encodes CDR1 LGHDT and CDR2 YNNKEL (reference sequence). This CDR3 is CASSQGNRADIQYF. Written as DNA, the CDR3 is TGTGCCAGCAGCCAAGGTAACAGGGCTGACATTCAGTACTTC. Variable domain in full (rest from reference TRBV3-1 and TRBJ2-4): DTAVSQTPKYLVTQMGNDKSIKCEQNLGHDTMYWYKQDSKKFLKIMFSYNNKELIINETVPNRFSPKSPDKAHLNLHINSLELGDSAVYFCASSQGNRADIQYFGAGTRLSVL.